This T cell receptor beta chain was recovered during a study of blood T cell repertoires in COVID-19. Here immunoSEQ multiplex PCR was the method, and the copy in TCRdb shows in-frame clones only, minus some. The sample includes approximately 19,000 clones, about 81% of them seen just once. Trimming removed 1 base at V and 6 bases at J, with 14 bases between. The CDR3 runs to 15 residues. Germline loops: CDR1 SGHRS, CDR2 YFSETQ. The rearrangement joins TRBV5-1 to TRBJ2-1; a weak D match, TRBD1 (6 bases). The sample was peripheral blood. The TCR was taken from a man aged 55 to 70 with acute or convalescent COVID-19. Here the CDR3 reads CASSLSPQGPNEQFF. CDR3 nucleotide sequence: TGCGCCAGCAGCTTGTCCCCACAGGGACCCAATGAGCAGTTCTTC.